The 29 T cell receptor beta chains reported below all come from one sample, sequenced in a study of blood T cell repertoires in COVID-19. Profiled with immunoSEQ multiplex PCR; TCRdb holds only in-frame clones, not every one. The data show more than 200,000 clones, about four fifths seen once. The source material was peripheral blood. These receptors were taken from a woman older than 75 with acute or convalescent COVID-19.

This sequence joins TRBV19 and TRBJ2-5; D is possibly TRBD1 (5 bases). Germline CDR1 is LNHDA and CDR2 is SQIVND (reference sequence). The CDR3 consists of 14 residues. Deletions cut 3 bases from V and 5 bases from J, with 13 bases between. The CDR3 protein is CASSMAGLSETQYF. The DNA of the CDR3 is TGTGCCAGTAGTATGGCAGGGTTAAGTGAGACCCAGTACTTC.

The J gene is TRBJ1-2, the V gene TRBV10-3; D unclear. The CDR3 is 13 residues long. The V and J ends lost 4 bases and 6 bases respectively, with 12 bases between them. The germline V gene encodes CDR1 ENHRY and CDR2 SYGVKD. The CDR3 sequence is CAISVRPEDGYTF. The CDR3 DNA sequence: TGTGCCATCAGTGTAAGGCCAGAGGATGGCTACACCTTC.

The chain recombines TRBV24-1 with TRBJ2-7; possible D gene TRBD2, 5 bases. Per germline, CDR1 KGHDR and CDR2 SFDVKD. V shed 6 bases and J shed 4 bases, with 9 bases lying between them. The CDR3 length is 12 residues. CDR3 in amino acids: CATSSGGYEQYF. CDR3 in DNA: TGTGCCACCAGTAGCGGTGGTTACGAGCAGTACTTC.

A few counts support this clone. The chain carries TRBV3-1 (or the pseudogene TRBV3-2) and TRBJ2-3; TRBD2 matches 16 bases. Trimming took 3 bases from V and 3 from J; bases not matched to a gene: 9. CDR3 length equals 19 residues. CDR1 and CDR2 from the germline V gene are LGHDT and YNNKEL (reference sequence). CDR3 bases: TGTGCCAGCAGCCATGTCCCGGGACTAGCGGGAGGGATTACAGATACGCAGTATTTT. Translation: CASSHVPGLAGGITDTQYF.

V gene TRBV15 combines with J gene TRBJ1-2; D gene uncertain. Between the trimmed V and J ends, which lost 0 bases and 6 bases, there was a span of 14 bases. The CDR3 has 15 residues. From germline, CDR1 is LNHNV and CDR2 YYDKDF (reference sequence). CDR3 bases: TGTGCCACCAGCAGAGATCAGCGGCCCCCGGATGGCTACACCTTC. The encoded protein is CATSRDQRPPDGYTF.

This sequence joins TRBV4-2 and TRBJ2-3; TRBD2 agrees at 10 bases. The germline CDR1 and CDR2 sequences are LGHNA and YNFKEQ. This CDR3 is 18 amino acids long. After removal of 0 bases from V and 1 base from J, the junction contained 7 bases not matched to a gene. CDR3 DNA sequence: TGTGCCAGCAGCCAAGATGGGGCTAGCGGGGGCCGCACAGATACGCAGTATTTT. Translated: CASSQDGASGGRTDTQYF.

The gene calls are TRBV19 and TRBJ2-5; D perhaps matches TRBD1 (6 bases). CDR3 length: 13 residues. Germline V CDR1 and CDR2: LNHDA, SQIVND (reference sequence). V was shortened by 5 bases and J by 2 bases, with 9 bases between the two germline ends. DNA of the CDR3: TGTGCCAGTAGTCCGGACAGACAAGAGACCCAGTACTTC. Amino acid sequence: CASSPDRQETQYF. The variable domain in full, with the rest retrieved from reference TRBV19 and TRBJ2-5, is DGGITQSPKYLFRKEGQNVTLSCEQNLNHDAMYWYRQDPGQGLRLIYYSQIVNDFQKGDIAEGYSVSREKKESFPLTVTSAQKNPTAFYLCASSPDRQETQYFGPGTRLLVL.

This chain connects TRBV29-1 to TRBJ2-7; D gene unclear. Germline V gene data show CDR1 as SQVTM and CDR2 as ANQGSEA. The CDR3 consists of 11 residues. CDR3 sequence: CSVRNRYEQYF. For the CDR3, the DNA is TGCAGTGTGAGGAATCGCTACGAGCAGTACTTC.

The gene calls are TRBV6-2 or TRBV6-3 and TRBJ1-3; D may be TRBD1 (5 bases). The V gene lost 6 bases and the J gene lost 4 bases, with 13 bases spanning the gap. Germline loops: CDR1 MNHEY, CDR2 SVGEGT. The CDR3 extends over 14 amino acids. CDR3 loop: CASRPTGVGNTIYF. The DNA of the CDR3 is TGTGCCAGCAGACCTACAGGAGTGGGAAACACCATATATTTT.

This chain links TRBV30 with TRBJ1-5; TRBD1 matches 7 bases. V shed 3 bases and J 2 bases; nucleotides not matched to a gene: 4. The CDR3 is 14 residues long. CDR1 and CDR2 from the germline V gene are GTSNPN and SVGIG (reference sequence). The CDR3 coding sequence is TGTGCCTGGAGACACAGGGGAGGCAATCAGCCCCAGCATTTT. Amino acids: CAWRHRGGNQPQHF.

The chain joins TRBV19 to TRBJ1-1; a possible D gene is TRBD1 (6 bases). Trimming took off 5 bases at V and 5 bases at J, with 18 bases between the two ends. CDR1 LNHDA and CDR2 SQIVND come from the germline V gene (reference sequence). There are 15 residues in the CDR3. CDR3 sequence reads: CASSPNQQGVTEAFF. The DNA for the CDR3 is TGTGCCAGTAGTCCAAACCAACAGGGAGTGACTGAAGCTTTCTTT.

The CDR3 is CASSPPPGNYEQYF. DNA for the CDR3: TGTGCCAGCTCACCACCCCCCGGGAATTACGAGCAGTACTTC. V and J are TRBV18 and TRBJ2-7; D possibly corresponds to TRBD2 (5 bases). Germline CDR1 KGHSH, CDR2 LQKENI. The CDR3 runs to 14 residues. V lost 0 bases and J 4 bases, leaving 10 bases between the germline ends.

With regard to this clone: Other DNA variants within this sample encode the same CDR3. This sequence joins TRBV27 and TRBJ1-1; no clear D gene. The CDR3 extends over 14 amino acids. Germline loops: CDR1 MNHEY, CDR2 SMNVEV (reference sequence). Between the trimmed V and J ends, which lost 2 bases and 1 base, there was a span of 8 bases. CDR3 coding DNA: TGTGCCAGCAGTTTAGTCCCAGGGAACACTGAAGCTTTCTTT. It encodes CASSLVPGNTEAFF.

The V gene is TRBV2, the J gene TRBJ1-2, with D perhaps matching TRBD1 (6 bases). The CDR3 is made up of 15 amino acids. Trimming shortened V by 7 bases and J by 2 bases, and 17 bases separated the two germline ends. Per the germline V gene, CDR1 is SNHLY and CDR2 is FYNNEI. The CDR3 DNA reads as TGTGCCAGCACGAATGGGGGCGCGTCGAACTATGGCTACACCTTC. Residues: CASTNGGASNYGYTF. Combining the CDR3 with reference TRBV2 and TRBJ1-2 gives the whole variable domain EPEVTQTPSHQVTQMGQEVILRCVPISNHLYFYWYRQILGQKVEFLVSFYNNEISEKSEIFDDQFSVERPDGSNFTLKIRSTKLEDSAMYFCASTNGGASNYGYTFGSGTRLTVV.

Only one count was recorded for this clone. This sequence joins TRBV11-2 and TRBJ1-5, with D unresolved. Germline CDR1 reads SGHAT; CDR2 reads FQNNGV. This CDR3 contains 13 residues. V was cut by 4 bases and J by 6 bases, with 10 bases left in between. DNA of the CDR3: TGTGCCAGCAGCTCCGGGTTCGGTCAGCCCCAGCATTTT. It is translated as CASSSGFGQPQHF.

V and J are TRBV7-2 and TRBJ2-3, with 9 bases matching TRBD1. Germline V gene lookup returns CDR1 SGHTA and CDR2 FQGNSA. The CDR3 runs 14 residues. V was clipped by 6 bases and J by 4 bases; unmatched bases: 5. The DNA for the CDR3 is TGTGCCAGCAGTTTGGGACAGGGCCCAGATACGCAGTATTTT. This translates into CASSLGQGPDTQYF.

The chain carries TRBV6-1 and TRBJ2-7; TRBD1 agrees at 7 bases. Trimming took 1 base from V and 6 from J; bases not matched to a gene: 6. CDR1 and CDR2 from the germline V gene are MNHNS and SASEGT. CDR3 length equals 14 residues. The CDR3 loop is CASSEDRGWGEQYF. Written as DNA, the CDR3 is TGTGCCAGCAGTGAAGACAGGGGTTGGGGCGAGCAGTACTTC.

In its sample, this clone was seen once. The chain uses TRBV27 and TRBJ2-2; 8 positions agree with TRBD1. V was pared by 3 bases and J by 5 bases, with 11 bases of the junction left unmatched. The CDR3 covers 17 residues. CDR1 MNHEY and CDR2 SMNVEV come from the germline V gene (reference sequence). CDR3 DNA sequence: TGTGCCAGCAGTTTTACCCTCCCAGGGGGCCGGACCGGGGAGCTGTTTTTT. It encodes CASSFTLPGGRTGELFF.

The rearrangement links TRBV5-1 to TRBJ1-6, with D tentatively TRBD1 (6 bases). The V gene lost 5 bases and the J gene lost 0 bases, with 9 bases spanning the gap. Per germline, CDR1 SGHRS and CDR2 YFSETQ. The CDR3 totals 15 residues. CDR3 loop: CASSSDSSYNSPLHF. CDR3 in DNA: TGCGCCAGCAGTTCGGACAGCTCCTATAATTCACCCCTCCACTTT. The variable domain in full, with the rest retrieved from reference TRBV5-1 and TRBJ1-6, is KAGVTQTPRYLIKTRGQQVTLSCSPISGHRSVSWYQQTPGQGLQFLFEYFSETQRNKGNFPGRFSGRQFSNSRSEMNVSTLELGDSALYLCASSSDSSYNSPLHFGNGTRLTVT.

The gene calls are TRBV30 and TRBJ2-1; D possibly corresponds to TRBD2 (6 bases). Germline V gene data show CDR1 as GTSNPN and CDR2 as SVGIG (reference sequence). V was trimmed by 3 bases and J by 2 bases, leaving 20 bases between them. The CDR3 runs 17 residues. CDR3 sequence: CAWRTHARDFAYNEQFF. CDR3 nucleotides: TGTGCCTGGAGAACTCACGCGAGGGACTTCGCCTACAATGAGCAGTTCTTC.

The gene calls are TRBV19 and TRBJ1-1; 9 bases align to TRBD1. J was trimmed by 1 base and V by 10 bases; bases with no gene match: 7. This CDR3 contains 14 residues. In germline, CDR1 is LNHDA, CDR2 SQIVND (reference sequence). CDR3 sequence: CATRTGATNTEAFF. CDR3 DNA: TGTGCCACCCGGACAGGGGCAACGAACACTGAAGCTTTCTTT.

CDR3 DNA sequence: TGTGCCACCTTAATCAAGGGGGGAGGGAATCAGCCCCAGCATTTT. Translating it yields CATLIKGGGNQPQHF. J is TRBJ1-5 and V is TRBV24-1, with a tentative D call TRBD1 (6 bases). Between the trimmed V and J ends, which lost 9 bases and 4 bases, there was a span of 18 bases. The germline gives CDR1 KGHDR, CDR2 SFDVKD. The CDR3 is made up of 15 amino acids.

CDR3 region: CASSGGEPQHF. The CDR3, as DNA: TGTGCCAGCAGTGGGGGGGAGCCCCAGCATTTT. The V and J genes are TRBV2 and TRBJ1-5; weak D call: TRBD1 (5 bases). Trimming took off 4 bases at V and 8 bases at J, with 6 bases between the two ends. The germline V gene has CDR1 SNHLY and CDR2 FYNNEI. CDR3 length: 11 residues.

The V call is TRBV18, the J call TRBJ1-2; TRBD1 agrees at 10 bases. Germline V gene data show CDR1 as KGHSH and CDR2 as LQKENI. CDR3 length equals 17 residues. The trim removed 0 bases at V and 0 bases at J, leaving 4 bases unmatched. This CDR3 is CASSPPGTGATNYGYTF. In DNA form, the CDR3 reads TGTGCCAGCTCACCACCCGGGACAGGGGCAACTAACTATGGCTACACCTTC.

This chain joins TRBV27 and TRBJ1-2; no clear D gene. The ends were cut back, 5 bases at V and 2 bases at J, with 9 bases in the middle. This CDR3 is built from 13 residues. Germline V lookup: CDR1 MNHEY, CDR2 SMNVEV (reference sequence). This chain's CDR3 is CASSPLVNYGYTF. The DNA for the CDR3 is TGTGCCAGCAGTCCTTTAGTAAACTATGGCTACACCTTC.

The gene calls are TRBV5-1 and TRBJ2-3; 8 bases align to TRBD1. Germline values: CDR1 SGHRS, CDR2 YFSETQ. The length of the CDR3 is 14 residues. V lost 4 bases, J lost 6 bases, and 7 bases stayed unmatched. CDR3 sequence reads: CASSDRQGIDTQYF. CDR3 in DNA: TGCGCCAGCAGCGATCGACAGGGGATTGATACGCAGTATTTT.

The chain uses TRBV10-1 and TRBJ2-7, with 8 bases that match TRBD2. After removal of 5 bases from V and 3 bases from J, the junction contained 9 bases not matched to a gene. The CDR3 is 15 residues long. The germline gives CDR1 WNHNN, CDR2 SYGVQD (reference sequence). Here the CDR3 DNA reads TGCGCCAGCAGTCCGTTCGGGGGGGGCTTCTACGAGCAGTACTTC. Translated, it gives CASSPFGGGFYEQYF.

V usage is TRBV5-5 and J usage is TRBJ1-1; unclear D gene. Per germline, CDR1 SGHKS and CDR2 YYEKEE (reference sequence). The CDR3 sequence is 13 residues long. Trimming took 2 bases from V and 0 from J, leaving 5 bases between them. For the CDR3, the DNA is TGTGCCAGCAGCTTCTCGGTGAACACTGAAGCTTTCTTT. Translation: CASSFSVNTEAFF.

The rearrangement uses TRBV7-2 and TRBJ1-2; 7 positions agree with TRBD1. Trimming removed 4 bases from V and 6 bases from J; junction bases left unmatched: 14. Germline CDR1 SGHTA, CDR2 FQGNSA. The CDR3 consists of 16 residues. This chain's CDR3 is CASSSQPATGSDGYTF. CDR3 sequence (DNA): TGTGCCAGCAGCTCCCAACCCGCGACAGGGAGCGATGGCTACACCTTC.